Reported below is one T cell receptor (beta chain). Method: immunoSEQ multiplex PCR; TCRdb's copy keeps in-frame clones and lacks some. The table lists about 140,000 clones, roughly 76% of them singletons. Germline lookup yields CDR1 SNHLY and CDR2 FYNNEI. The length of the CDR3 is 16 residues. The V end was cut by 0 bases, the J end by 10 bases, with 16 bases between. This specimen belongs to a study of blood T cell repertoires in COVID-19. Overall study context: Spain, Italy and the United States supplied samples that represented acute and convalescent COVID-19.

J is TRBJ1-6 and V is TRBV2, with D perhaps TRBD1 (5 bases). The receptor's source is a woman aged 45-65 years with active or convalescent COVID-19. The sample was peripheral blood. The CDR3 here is CASSEAQAGIGSPLHF. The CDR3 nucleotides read TGTGCCAGCAGTGAAGCGCAGGCAGGGATTGGCTCACCCCTCCACTTT.